Included here is one T cell receptor (beta chain) sequence, with context. Its specificity is not known. Genomic DNA (from each subset) was split evenly across several immunoSEQ plates. The repertoire was sequenced with immunoSEQ multiplex PCR; TCRdb's copy has only in-frame clones and lacks some. The table includes 110,000 or so clones, roughly two thirds detected once. These data come from a study of shared clonotypes between healthy human individuals. General study findings and limits: Memory subsets generally showed lower estimated richness than naive subsets. Among several donors, roughly 5% of naive CD4 clonotypes were found in common.

Trimming cost V 0 bases and J 8 bases; bases outside gene matches: 13. The CDR3 runs to 17 residues. The germline gives CDR1 LGHNA, CDR2 YNFKEQ. This TCR was recovered from a woman aged 25-40 years in good health. The specimen was memory CD8+ T cells sorted from blood. Subset here: CD45RO+ cells pooled with CCR7-negative TemRA cells. This chain links TRBV4-2 with TRBJ2-1, with 7 bases matching TRBD2. CDR3 region: CASSQEKNGRRGDEQFF. In DNA form, the CDR3 reads TGTGCCAGCAGCCAAGAGAAGAACGGGAGGCGGGGCGATGAGCAGTTCTTC.